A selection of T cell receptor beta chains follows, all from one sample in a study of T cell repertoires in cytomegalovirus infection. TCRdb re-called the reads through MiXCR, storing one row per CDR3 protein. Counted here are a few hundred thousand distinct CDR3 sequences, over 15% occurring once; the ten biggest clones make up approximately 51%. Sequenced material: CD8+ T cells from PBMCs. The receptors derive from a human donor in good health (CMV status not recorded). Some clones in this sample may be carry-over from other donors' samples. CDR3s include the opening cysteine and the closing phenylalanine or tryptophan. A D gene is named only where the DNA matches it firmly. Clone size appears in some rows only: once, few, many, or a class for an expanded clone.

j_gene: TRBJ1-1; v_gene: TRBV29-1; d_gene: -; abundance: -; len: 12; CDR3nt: TGCAGCGCCGGACGGTCGGACACTGAAGCTTTCTTT; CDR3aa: CSAGRSDTEAFF
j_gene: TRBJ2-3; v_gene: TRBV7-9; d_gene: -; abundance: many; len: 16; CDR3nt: TGTGCCAGCAGCCCGCGACAGAGTTTCAGCACAGATACGCAGTATTTT; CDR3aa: CASSPRQSFSTDTQYF
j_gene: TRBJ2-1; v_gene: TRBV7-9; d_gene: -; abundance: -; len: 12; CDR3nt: TGTGCCAGCAGCAAAGGAGGGAATGAGCAGTTCTTC; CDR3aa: CASSKGGNEQFF
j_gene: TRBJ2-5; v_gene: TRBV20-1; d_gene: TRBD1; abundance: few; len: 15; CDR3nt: TGCAGTGCTAGCCCAAACAGGGGGGTTCAGGAGACCCAGTACTTC; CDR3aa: CSASPNRGVQETQYF
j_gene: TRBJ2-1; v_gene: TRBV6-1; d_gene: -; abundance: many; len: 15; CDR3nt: TGTGCCAGCGCGGAGGACAGAGCCCTCTACAATGAGCAGTTCTTC; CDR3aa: CASAEDRALYNEQFF
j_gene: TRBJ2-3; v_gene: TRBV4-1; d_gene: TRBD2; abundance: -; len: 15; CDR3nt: TGCGCCAGCAGTCGCGAGCGGGGTAGCACAGATACGCAGTATTTT; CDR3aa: CASSRERGSTDTQYF
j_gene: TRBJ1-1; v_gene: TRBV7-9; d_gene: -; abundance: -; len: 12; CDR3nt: TGTGCCAGCAATTGGGGCGACACTGAAGCTTTCTTT; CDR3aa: CASNWGDTEAFF
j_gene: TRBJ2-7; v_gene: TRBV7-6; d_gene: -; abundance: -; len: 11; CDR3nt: TGTGCCAGCAGCTTAATGAACGAGCAGTACTTC; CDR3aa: CASSLMNEQYF
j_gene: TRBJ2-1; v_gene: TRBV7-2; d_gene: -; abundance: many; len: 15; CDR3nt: TGTGCCAGCAGCTTTCCGGGACCACCTCTGGATGAGCAGTTCTTC; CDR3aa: CASSFPGPPLDEQFF
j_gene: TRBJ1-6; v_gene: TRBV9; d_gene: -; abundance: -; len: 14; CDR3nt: TGTGCCAGCAAACCCGGAGACTATAATTCACCCCTCCACTTT; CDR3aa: CASKPGDYNSPLHF
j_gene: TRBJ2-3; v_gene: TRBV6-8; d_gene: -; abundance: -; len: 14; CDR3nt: TGTGCCAGCAGTAATAGCATGAGCACAGATACGCAGTATTTT; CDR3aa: CASSNSMSTDTQYF
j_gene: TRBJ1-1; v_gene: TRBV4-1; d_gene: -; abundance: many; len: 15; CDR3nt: TGCGCCAGCAGCCAAGAAAAGGTGGAGGACACTGAAGCTTTCTTT; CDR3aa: CASSQEKVEDTEAFF
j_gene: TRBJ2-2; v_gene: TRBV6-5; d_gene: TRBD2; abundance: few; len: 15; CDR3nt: TGTGCCAGCAGGCTAGCGGTGGGAGTCGCCGGGGAGCTGTTTTTT; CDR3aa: CASRLAVGVAGELFF
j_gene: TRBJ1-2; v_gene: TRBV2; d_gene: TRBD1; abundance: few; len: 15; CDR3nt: TGTGCCAGCAGTGAGTTCAAGGGGGCTGGCTATGGCTACACCTTC; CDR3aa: CASSEFKGAGYGYTF
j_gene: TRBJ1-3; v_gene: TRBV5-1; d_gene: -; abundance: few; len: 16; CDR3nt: TGCGCCAGCAGCCTGGGACTGGGGAATAGAAGAAACACCATATATTTT; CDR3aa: CASSLGLGNRRNTIYF
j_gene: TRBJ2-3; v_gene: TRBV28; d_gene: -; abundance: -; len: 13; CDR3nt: TGTGCCAGCAGCCCCCGGCTGGGAGGTACGCAGTATTTT; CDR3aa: CASSPRLGGTQYF
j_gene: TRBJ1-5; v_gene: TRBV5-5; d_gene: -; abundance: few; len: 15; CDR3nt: TGTGCCAGCAGCTTGGTGCCGGGGCACAATCAGCCCCAGCATTTT; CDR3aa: CASSLVPGHNQPQHF
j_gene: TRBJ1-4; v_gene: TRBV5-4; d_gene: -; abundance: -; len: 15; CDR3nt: TGTGCCAGCAGCTTGGGGGCTCTGGCTAATGAAAAACTGTTTTTT; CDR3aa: CASSLGALANEKLFF
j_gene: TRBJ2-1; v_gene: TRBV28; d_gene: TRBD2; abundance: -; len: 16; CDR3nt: TGTGCCACCACGGGGGTGTATGGGGGGGCCTACAATGAGCAGTTCTTC; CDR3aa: CATTGVYGGAYNEQFF
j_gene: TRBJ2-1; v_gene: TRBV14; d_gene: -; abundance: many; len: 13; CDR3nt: TGTGCCAGCAGCCTCACCGTGTACAATGAGCAGTTCTTC; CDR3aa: CASSLTVYNEQFF
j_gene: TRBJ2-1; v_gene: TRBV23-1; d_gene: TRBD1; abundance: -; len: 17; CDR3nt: TGCGCCAGCAGTCAGTGCGACCGGGACAGAACCTACAATGAGCAGTTCTTC; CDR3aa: CASSQCDRDRTYNEQFF
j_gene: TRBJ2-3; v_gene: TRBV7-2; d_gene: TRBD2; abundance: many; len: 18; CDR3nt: TGTGCCAGCAGCCCCATGTACCCAGCGGGGAGACTCACAGATACGCAGTATTTT; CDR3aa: CASSPMYPAGRLTDTQYF
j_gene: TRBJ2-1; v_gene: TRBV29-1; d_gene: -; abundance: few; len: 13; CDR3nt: TGCAGCGTAAGGGGGGGAAACTACAATGAGCAGTTCTTC; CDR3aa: CSVRGGNYNEQFF
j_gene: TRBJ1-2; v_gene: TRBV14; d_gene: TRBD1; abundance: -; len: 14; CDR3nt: TGTGCCAGCAGCCCGCGACAGGGAGACTATGGCTACACCTTC; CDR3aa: CASSPRQGDYGYTF
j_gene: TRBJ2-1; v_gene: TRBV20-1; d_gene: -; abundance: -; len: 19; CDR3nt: TGCAGTGCTTGGAAACTGGACTACATCGAGGGAGCCGATATCAATGAGCAGTTCTTC; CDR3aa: CSAWKLDYIEGADINEQFF
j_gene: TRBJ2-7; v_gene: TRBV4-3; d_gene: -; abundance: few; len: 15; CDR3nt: TGCGCCAGCAGCCAAGGGTTCGGGCAGAACTACGAGCAGTACTTC; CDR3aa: CASSQGFGQNYEQYF
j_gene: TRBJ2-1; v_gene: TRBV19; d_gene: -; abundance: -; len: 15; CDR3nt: TGTGCCAGTAGTATAGTCGGGGGGCAACCAAATGAGCAGTTCTTC; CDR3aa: CASSIVGGQPNEQFF
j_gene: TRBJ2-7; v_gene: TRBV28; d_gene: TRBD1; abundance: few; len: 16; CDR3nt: TGTGCCAGCAGTCTGCCGGGACAGGGGGTAATCTACGAGCAGTACTTC; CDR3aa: CASSLPGQGVIYEQYF
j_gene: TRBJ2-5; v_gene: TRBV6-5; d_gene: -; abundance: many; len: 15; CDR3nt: TGTGCCAGCAGTCCTGGTCCCCCGGAGCAAGAGACCCAGTACTTC; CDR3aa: CASSPGPPEQETQYF
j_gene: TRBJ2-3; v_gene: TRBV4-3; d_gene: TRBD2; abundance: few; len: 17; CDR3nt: TGCGCCAGCAGCCAAGATCTACTAGCGGGGGGCACGAATACGCAGTATTTT; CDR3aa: CASSQDLLAGGTNTQYF
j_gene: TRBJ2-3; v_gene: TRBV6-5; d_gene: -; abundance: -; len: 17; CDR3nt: TGTGCCAGCAGTTACTTCCCTGGCAGTTCGAGCACAGATACGCAGTATTTT; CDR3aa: CASSYFPGSSSTDTQYF
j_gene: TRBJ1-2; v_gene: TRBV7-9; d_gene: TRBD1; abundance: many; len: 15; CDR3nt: TGTGCCAGCGCGGGCGGACAGGGCTCCTTATATGGCTACACCTTC; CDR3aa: CASAGGQGSLYGYTF
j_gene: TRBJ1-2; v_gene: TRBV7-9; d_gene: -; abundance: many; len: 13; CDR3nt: TGTGCCAGCAGCTACACGGGGGACTATGGCTACACCTTC; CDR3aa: CASSYTGDYGYTF
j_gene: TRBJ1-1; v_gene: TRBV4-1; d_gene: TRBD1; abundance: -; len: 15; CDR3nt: TGCGCCAGCAGCCCCGGACAGGGGGGGGACACTGAAGCTTTCTTT; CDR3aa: CASSPGQGGDTEAFF
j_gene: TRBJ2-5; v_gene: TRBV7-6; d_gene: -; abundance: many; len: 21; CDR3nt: TGTGCCAGCAGCGCTGAGATACCGGGACAGATAAGACTAGCCAGGGAAGAGACCCAGTACTTC; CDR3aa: CASSAEIPGQIRLAREETQYF
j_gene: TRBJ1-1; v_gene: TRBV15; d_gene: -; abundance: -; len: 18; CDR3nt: TGTGCCACCAGCAGGCCAACCCCGAGTTGGGGGCCTGGCACTGAAGCTTTCTTT; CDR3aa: CATSRPTPSWGPGTEAFF
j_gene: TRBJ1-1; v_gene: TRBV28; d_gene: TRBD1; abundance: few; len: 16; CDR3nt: TGTGCCAGCAGTTTACGACACCAGGGGGTCCACACTGAAGCTTTCTTT; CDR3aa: CASSLRHQGVHTEAFF
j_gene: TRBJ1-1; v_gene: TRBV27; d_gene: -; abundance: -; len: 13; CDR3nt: TGTGCCAGCAGTTTCCAGGGTTGGTCTGAAGCTTTCTTT; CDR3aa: CASSFQGWSEAFF
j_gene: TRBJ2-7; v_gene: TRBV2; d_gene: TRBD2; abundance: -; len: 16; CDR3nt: TGTGCCAGCAGCCAGCCCTCTAGCGGGGGGGCCCACGAGCAGTACTTC; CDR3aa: CASSQPSSGGAHEQYF
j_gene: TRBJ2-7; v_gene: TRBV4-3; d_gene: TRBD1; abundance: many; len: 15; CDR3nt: TGCGCCAGCAGCGGATGGACAGGGGGCGACTACGAGCAGTACTTC; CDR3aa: CASSGWTGGDYEQYF
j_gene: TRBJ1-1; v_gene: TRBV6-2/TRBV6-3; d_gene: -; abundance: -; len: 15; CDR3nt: TGTGCCAGCAGTTACTTGCGGGGCAGGAACACTGAAGCTTTCTTT; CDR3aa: CASSYLRGRNTEAFF
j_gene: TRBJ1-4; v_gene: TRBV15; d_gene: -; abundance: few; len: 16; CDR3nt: TGTGCCACCAGCAGAGATGAGGGCAGCGAGAATGAAAAACTGTTTTTT; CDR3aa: CATSRDEGSENEKLFF
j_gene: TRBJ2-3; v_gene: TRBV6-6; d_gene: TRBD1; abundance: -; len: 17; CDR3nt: TGTGCCAGCAGTTACCCCCGGACAGGGGAAGTCACAGATACGCAGTATTTT; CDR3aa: CASSYPRTGEVTDTQYF
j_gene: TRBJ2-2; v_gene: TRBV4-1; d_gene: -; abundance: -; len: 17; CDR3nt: TGCGCCAGCAGCCAAGAGGACGGGACTCCGAACACCGGGGAGCTGTTTTTT; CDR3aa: CASSQEDGTPNTGELFF
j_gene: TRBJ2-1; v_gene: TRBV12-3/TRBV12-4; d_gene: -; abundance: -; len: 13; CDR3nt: TGTGCCAGCAGTTTACGGGGTGGCGATGAGCAGTTCTTC; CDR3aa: CASSLRGGDEQFF
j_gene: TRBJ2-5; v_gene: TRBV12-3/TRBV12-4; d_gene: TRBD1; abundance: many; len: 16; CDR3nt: TGTGCCAGCAGTTTTGGGAGACAGGGTGGCCAAGAGACCCAGTACTTC; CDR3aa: CASSFGRQGGQETQYF
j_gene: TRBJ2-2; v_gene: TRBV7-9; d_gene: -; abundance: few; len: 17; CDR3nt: TGTGCCAGCAGCTTACCCCAACAGGGCGGGAACACCGGGGAGCTGTTTTTT; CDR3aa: CASSLPQQGGNTGELFF
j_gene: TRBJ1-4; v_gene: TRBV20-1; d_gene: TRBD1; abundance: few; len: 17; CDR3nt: TGCAGTGCTAGAGATCGAGGGGGCCGCCCAACTAATGAAAAACTGTTTTTT; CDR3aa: CSARDRGGRPTNEKLFF
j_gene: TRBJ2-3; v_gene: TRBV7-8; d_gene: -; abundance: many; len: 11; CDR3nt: TGTGCCAGCTTAAATACAGATACGCAGTATTTT; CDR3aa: CASLNTDTQYF